What follows are 3 T cell receptor beta chains derived from one specimen sequenced in a study of blood T cell repertoires in COVID-19. Repertoires were generated with immunoSEQ multiplex PCR, while TCRdb's copy carries only in-frame clones and drops some. This table holds just over 95,000 clones, just over 90% found once. What was sequenced was peripheral blood. Source of these receptors: a man aged 50 to 60 with acute or convalescent COVID-19.

This CDR3 reads CASSYGGARDEKLFF. As DNA, the CDR3 is TGTGCCAGCAGTTACGGCGGGGCGAGGGATGAAAAACTGTTTTTT. The gene calls are TRBV6-2 or TRBV6-3 and TRBJ1-4; D may be TRBD1 (5 bases). CDR3 size: 15 residues. Germline CDR1 and CDR2: MNHEY and SVGEGT. Trimming stripped 2 bases from V and 6 bases from J, with 13 bases between.

The V and J genes are TRBV5-1 and TRBJ1-2; 8 positions agree with TRBD1. The CDR3 is made up of 13 amino acids. Germline CDR1 SGHRS, CDR2 YFSETQ. V lost 5 bases to trimming and J lost 4 bases; unmatched junction nucleotides: 4. DNA for the CDR3: TGCGCCAGCAGATACGGACAGGGCTATGGCTACACCTTC. Translating gives CASRYGQGYGYTF.

The V and J genes are TRBV4-3 and TRBJ2-1, with 8 nucleotides matching TRBD2. Germline V gene lookup returns CDR1 LGHNA and CDR2 YSLEER. This CDR3 comprises 16 residues. Trimming took 1 base from V and 2 from J; bases not matched to a gene: 4. CDR3: CASSQGTGGTYNEQFF. CDR3 bases: TGCGCCAGCAGCCAAGGGACGGGAGGGACCTACAATGAGCAGTTCTTC.